This T cell receptor beta chain was documented in a study of T cell clonality in common variable immunodeficiency (dated by TCRdb to the mid-2010s). Overall study results and their limits: According to the authors, figuring out what caused the increased clonality in CVID would require sequencing the repertoires of T cell subpopulations. Differences among patients in the CVID cohort limited the correlations between repertoire features and clinical complications. Fewer deletions and N-nucleotide insertions were reportedly observed in CVID TCRbeta sequences, and highly modified clones with 13 or more V deletions were reportedly absent from CVID TCRbeta sequences. TCRbeta clonality was higher in CVID subjects than in healthy controls (t-test p = 0.018), and the increase was most characteristic of about a third of subjects. Fewer TCRbeta clones were shared among CVID subjects than among healthy controls (p < 0.0001). Despite equal DNA input, controls averaged approximately 82,000 unique sequences per sample versus about 31,547 in CVID samples.

CVID samples and control samples contributed equivalent amounts of genomic DNA as sequencing input. For every sample, a 60 bp segment covering the rearranged TCRbeta CDR3 region was amplified and then sequenced. The immunoSEQ assay, a bias-corrected multiplex PCR with high-throughput sequencing, was employed for TCRbeta amplification. Per the original workflow: Every unique nucleotide sequence counted as a clone and was annotated with V, D and J genes, copy number and frequency. Sequences were labeled productive if in frame, and non-productive if out of frame or containing stop codons. As previously described, clonality was calculated on the basis of Shannon's entropy. The predicted amino acid sequences of productive clones were used to derive mean CDR3 Kyte-Doolittle hydropathy. Scaled V gene usage was hierarchically clustered using Manhattan distance and complete linkage with the R hclust function. Sharing of clones by CDR3 amino acid sequence was evaluated through resampling of 12 repertoires per group over 100 rounds. The repertoires were searched for 70 published EBV-specific and almost 250 published CMV-specific TCRbeta sequences. A couple of CVID samples that yielded fewer than 10,000 sequences were excluded from the analysis, so around 40 CVID repertoires were retained. The immuneACCESS repertoire file appears here via TCRdb, limited to in-frame rearrangements. These files lack a portion of the clones; in checked studies, under half of the deficit traces to unresolved V genes, and the cause of the others is not known. From that table come the V and J calls and clone size; the DNA was used to work out D and trimming. The sample comprises some 64,000 clones, and every one was counted more than once. 1.5% to 2% of the sample lies in the top ten.

Predominantly Caucasian heritage was noted among both the CVID patients and the healthy controls. From each donor, about 5 to 8.5 ml of heparinized peripheral whole blood was collected. TCRbeta CDR3 repertoires were sequenced from genomic DNA of adults with common variable immune deficiency (CVID) and healthy adult controls. The control group was made up of about 22 healthy adult volunteers (about ten male and 12 female) whose ages ranged from roughly 23 to 70 years, with a mean age of nearly 35. Diluted blood was density-centrifuged over Hypaque 1077 or Ficoll-Paque to isolate peripheral blood mononuclear cells. Genomic DNA was extracted from unsorted mononuclear cells by Qiagen column purification or by a centrifugation-based method. CDR1 and CDR2 were assigned from the germline V gene as MNHNS and SASEGT. Inclusive of the bounding cysteine and phenylalanine, the CDR3 is 16 residues long. The DNA shown is the part of the CDR3 that was read: 39 bases, in frame from base 1. V and J lose 1 base and 1 base, and a span of 11 bases separates them.

This clone was detected ten times or more. No antigen is known for it. The sequence runs out 3 residues before the end of the CDR3; the remainder is reconstructed from the germline J gene. The receptor chain draws on TRBV6-1 and TRBJ2-1; TRBD2 might be the D gene, on 6 matching bases. Sequencing used peripheral blood mononuclear cells. The source of this sequence is a person aged 18 to 70 in good health. CDR3 protein: CASSEGPGRSYNEQFF. Incomplete CDR3 DNA: TGTGCCAGCAGTGAAGGCCCGGGGAGGTCCTACAATGAG.